The 32 T cell receptor beta chains given below trace back to one sample, sequenced in a study of CD8+ T cells in alopecia areata. Described treatment: oral pan-JAK inhibitor, 5-10 mg twice daily. Once RNA had been extracted, it was reverse transcribed into cDNA to act as the sequencing template. Profiled with immunoSEQ multiplex PCR; TCRdb holds only in-frame clones, not every one. The repertoire holds about 210,000 clones, with about 64% as singletons. The material sequenced was CD4+ T cells sorted from blood, taken at week 4, from a patient treated with tofacitinib. These receptors were collected from a human donor with alopecia areata.

Note on this clone: The DNA is left out, because the CDR3 cannot be placed on it with certainty; the CDR3 is given as TCRdb lists it. The CDR3 reads CASSPLSVGPGTF. The chain has TRBV9 and TRBJ1-2. The CDR3 adds up to 13 amino acids, both ends counted. Germline V gene sequence: CDR1 SGDLS, CDR2 YYNGEE.

This clone was detected only a few times. V gene TRBV5-6 combines with J gene TRBJ2-1; 9 bases are a match to TRBD2. The V segment lost 1 base and the J segment 6 bases; nucleotides outside the gene matches: 5. Germline V gene lookup returns CDR1 SGHDT and CDR2 YYEEEE. The CDR3 has 15 residues. In DNA form, the CDR3 reads TGTGCCAGCAGCTTGCGGCGGGGGGGCCGCAATGAGCAGTTCTTC. Translated: CASSLRRGGRNEQFF.

The chain links TRBV10-3 to TRBJ1-1; D ambiguous. V lost 6 bases to trimming and J lost 0 bases, with 8 bases between them. The CDR3 is 13 amino acids. CDR1 and CDR2 from the germline V gene are ENHRY and SYGVKD. The CDR3 reads CAIRGLMNTEAFF. CDR3 bases: TGTGCCATCAGAGGGTTAATGAACACTGAAGCTTTCTTT.

This chain links TRBV27 with TRBJ2-7, with D hard to call. V was pared by 5 bases and J by 7 bases, with 12 bases between. Looked up from germline, CDR1 is MNHEY and CDR2 is SMNVEV (reference sequence). This CDR3 is built from 12 residues. The CDR3, as DNA: TGTGCCAGCAGTCCCCTGGTAGGTGAGCAGTACTTC. Translated, it gives CASSPLVGEQYF.

This chain uses TRBV4-1 with TRBJ2-5; D uncertain. Germline lookup yields CDR1 MGHRA and CDR2 YSYEKL. The CDR3 is 17 amino acids. V gave up 1 base and J gave up 5 bases, with 20 bases separating them. The CDR3 is CASSQGSSPLLGETQYF. DNA of the CDR3: TGCGCCAGCAGCCAAGGTTCGTCACCCCTTCTCGGGGAGACCCAGTACTTC.

This rearrangement joins TRBV7-9 to TRBJ2-2, with 8 bases matching TRBD1. Germline CDR1 reads SEHNR; CDR2 reads FQNEAQ (reference sequence). Trimming removed 6 bases from V and 0 bases from J; junction bases left unmatched: 6. CDR3 size: 16 residues. The CDR3 loop is CASRRTQGANTGELFF. DNA of the CDR3: TGTGCCAGCAGACGTACACAGGGGGCGAACACCGGGGAGCTGTTTTTT.

CDR3 DNA sequence: TGCGCCAGCAGCCCCGTGGGGGGCTCAGATACGCAGTATTTT. Translated, it gives CASSPVGGSDTQYF. The J gene is TRBJ2-3, the V gene TRBV5-1; D possibly matches TRBD1 or TRBD2 (6 bases each). This CDR3 spans 14 amino acids. Germline values: CDR1 SGHRS, CDR2 YFSETQ. V lost 4 bases and J lost 4, with 13 bases in between.

A note on this clone: At one boundary the junction diverges from the germline segment, which might be a read error. This chain links TRBV23-1 with TRBJ2-1; possibly TRBD1 for D (6 bases). TRBV23-1 is annotated as an ORF whose role is uncertain. This CDR3 has 13 amino acids. CDR3 sequence (DNA): TGTAAAATATTCAGGGGTCCTAACAATGAGCAGTTCTTC. Translated: CKIFRGPNNEQFF.

V gene TRBV9 combines with J gene TRBJ2-3, with 11 bases identical to TRBD2. J lost 4 bases, V lost 1 base, and 2 bases had no gene match. The CDR3 spans 15 residues. Germline V gene data show CDR1 as SGDLS and CDR2 as YYNGEE. CDR3 in DNA: TGTGCCAGCAGCGTACTAGCGGGGGGCGCAGATACGCAGTATTTT. Residues: CASSVLAGGADTQYF. Full variable domain (missing parts from reference TRBV9 and TRBJ2-3): DSGVTQTPKHLITATGQRVTLRCSPRSGDLSVYWYQQSLDQGLQFLIQYYNGEERAKGNILERFSAQQFPDLHSELNLSSLELGDSALYFCASSVLAGGADTQYFGPGTRLTVL.

The chain recombines TRBV5-1 with TRBJ2-7; 8 nucleotides agree with TRBD1. The CDR3 has 14 amino acids. The germline V gene has CDR1 SGHRS and CDR2 YFSETQ. Losses at the gene ends were 3 bases for V and 5 bases for J; bases not matched to a gene: 7. The CDR3 here is CASSWGQANNEQYF. The CDR3 DNA reads as TGCGCCAGCAGCTGGGGACAGGCCAATAACGAGCAGTACTTC.

This clone was seen only a few times. V gene TRBV30 combines with J gene TRBJ1-2; 7 bases fit TRBD1. Germline-derived CDR1 and CDR2 are GTSNPN and SVGIG (reference sequence). The CDR3 spans 13 residues. V trimming: 2 bases; J trimming: 4 bases; junction bases outside the gene matches: 4. In DNA, the CDR3 is TGTGCCTGGAGTCAAACAGGGGCCTATGGCTACACCTTC. Translation gives CAWSQTGAYGYTF.

This CDR3 is CASSGTGFSGYTF. The CDR3 nucleotides read TGTGCCAGCAGCGGGACAGGGTTCTCGGGCTACACCTTC. The V and J genes are TRBV7-6 and TRBJ1-2, with 9 bases that match TRBD1. Trimming removed 5 bases from V and 8 bases from J; junction bases left unmatched: 6. This CDR3 comprises 13 residues. CDR1 is SGHVS, CDR2 FNYEAQ, per germline.

This chain joins TRBV20-1 and TRBJ2-7; D gene unclear. The germline V gene has CDR1 DFQATT and CDR2 SNEGSKA (reference sequence). V was trimmed by 2 bases and J by 9 bases, leaving 11 bases between them. This CDR3 has 11 residues. The CDR3 region is CSARRQPGQYF. The CDR3 coding sequence is TGCAGTGCTAGACGCCAGCCCGGGCAGTACTTC.

The chain joins TRBV6-5 to TRBJ2-7; D is unclear. The CDR3 has 12 residues. In germline, CDR1 is MNHEY, CDR2 SVGAGI. Trimming removed 2 bases at V and 0 bases at J, with 2 bases between. The CDR3: CASSYVSYEQYF. As DNA, the CDR3 is TGTGCCAGCAGTTACGTCTCCTACGAGCAGTACTTC.

The chain uses TRBV5-5 and TRBJ1-2; 10 nucleotides match TRBD1. Unmatched junction bases numbered 11, after V lost 4 bases and J lost 2 bases. Germline-derived CDR1 and CDR2 are SGHKS and YYEKEE (reference sequence). This CDR3 is 17 amino acids long. CDR3 region: CASSGGTGVLANYGYTF. CDR3 in DNA: TGTGCCAGCAGCGGAGGGACAGGGGTACTTGCCAACTATGGCTACACCTTC. The full variable domain, in which reference TRBV5-5 and TRBJ1-2 provide the parts outside the CDR3, is DAGVTQSPTHLIKTRGQQVTLRCSPISGHKSVSWYQQVLGQGPQFIFQYYEKEERGRGNFPDRFSARQFPNYSSELNVNALLLGDSALYLCASSGGTGVLANYGYTFGSGTRLTVV.

Regarding this clone: In the same sample, other DNA sequences code for this CDR3. This rearrangement joins TRBV5-1 to TRBJ1-2; 7 bases fit TRBD1. After removal of 3 bases from V and 4 bases from J, the junction contained 3 bases not matched to a gene. The germline V gene encodes CDR1 SGHRS and CDR2 YFSETQ. CDR3 length equals 13 residues. The CDR3 nucleotides are TGCGCCAGCAGCTCGACAGGGATCTATGGCTACACCTTC. Protein sequence: CASSSTGIYGYTF.

This clone occurred a few times. The CDR3 region is CASNWGGTDTQYF. DNA of the CDR3: TGTGCCAGCAATTGGGGAGGCACAGATACGCAGTATTTT. The chain carries TRBV2 and TRBJ2-3; the D gene is possibly TRBD2 (5 bases). Germline CDR1 reads SNHLY; CDR2 reads FYNNEI. The V end was cut by 7 bases, the J end by 1 base, with 9 bases between. The CDR3 has 13 residues.

The rearrangement joins TRBV5-1 to TRBJ2-1, with 9 positions matching TRBD1. The junction had 8 bases not matched to a gene; V was cut back by 0 bases and J by 13 bases. CDR1 and CDR2 from the germline V gene are SGHRS and YFSETQ. The CDR3 has 14 residues. CDR3 coding DNA: TGCGCCAGCAGCTTGGCCGTGGGACAGGGCGATCAGTTCTTC. Protein sequence: CASSLAVGQGDQFF. The full variable domain, with the rest looked up from reference TRBV5-1 and TRBJ2-1, is KAGVTQTPRYLIKTRGQQVTLSCSPISGHRSVSWYQQTPGQGLQFLFEYFSETQRNKGNFPGRFSGRQFSNSRSEMNVSTLELGDSALYLCASSLAVGQGDQFFGPGTRLTVL.

On this clone itself: The same CDR3 is also encoded by other DNA sequences in this sample. The gene calls are TRBV25-1 and TRBJ1-5; 9 positions agree with TRBD1. The germline V gene has CDR1 MGHDK and CDR2 SYGVNS. This CDR3 has 14 residues. V was clipped by 3 bases and J by 5 bases; unmatched bases: 2. CDR3 region: CASSDTGGHQPQHF. DNA of the CDR3: TGTGCCAGCAGTGATACAGGGGGCCATCAGCCCCAGCATTTT.

About this clone itself: The same CDR3 also results from other DNA sequences found in this sample. The chain recombines TRBV19 with TRBJ2-6; TRBD2 matches 7 bases. Germline loops: CDR1 LNHDA, CDR2 SQIVND (reference sequence). The CDR3 spans 15 residues. The J segment lost 2 bases and the V segment lost 6 bases, leaving 4 bases of the junction unmatched. CDR3 loop: CASRGRAAGANVLTF. The DNA of the CDR3 is TGTGCCAGTAGAGGGAGGGCAGCTGGGGCCAACGTCCTGACTTTC.

The J gene is TRBJ2-5, the V gene TRBV2; D gene uncertain. Germline loops: CDR1 SNHLY, CDR2 FYNNEI. The CDR3 has 14 residues. Trimming took off 4 bases at V and 4 bases at J, with 13 bases between the two ends. The CDR3 DNA sequence: TGTGCCAGCAGTGTCACTCCCGTAGGAGAGACCCAGTACTTC. Residues: CASSVTPVGETQYF. Based on the CDR3 plus reference TRBV2 and TRBJ2-5, the full variable domain is EPEVTQTPSHQVTQMGQEVILRCVPISNHLYFYWYRQILGQKVEFLVSFYNNEISEKSEIFDDQFSVERPDGSNFTLKIRSTKLEDSAMYFCASSVTPVGETQYFGPGTRLLVL.

The chain recombines TRBV5-6 with TRBJ2-5; D ambiguous. The ends were cut back, 4 bases at V and 6 bases at J, with 7 bases in the middle. This CDR3 region has 11 residues. The germline V gene has CDR1 SGHDT and CDR2 YYEEEE. This CDR3 reads CASSNVQTQYF. The CDR3 nucleotides are TGTGCCAGCAGCAATGTCCAGACCCAGTACTTC.

The CDR3 DNA reads TGTGCCAGCAGCACCCCAGGAAGGGACCGCTACACCTTC. As protein: CASSTPGRDRYTF. The chain combines TRBV9 with TRBJ1-2; possibly TRBD1 for D (5 bases). The CDR3 is made up of 13 amino acids. The germline V and J ends were trimmed by 4 bases and 9 bases, with 16 bases remaining between them. Per the germline V gene, CDR1 is SGDLS and CDR2 is YYNGEE.

This clone was detected only a few times. V gene TRBV11-1 combines with J gene TRBJ2-5; D remains ambiguous. This CDR3 comprises 13 residues. Trimming shortened V by 1 base and J by 1 base, and 4 bases separated the two germline ends. Per germline, CDR1 SGHAT and CDR2 FQDESV (reference sequence). The CDR3 region is CASSLGAQETQYF. In DNA form, the CDR3 reads TGTGCCAGCAGCTTAGGAGCCCAAGAGACCCAGTACTTC.

J is TRBJ2-5 and V is TRBV15, with 8 positions matching TRBD2. Germline assignment: CDR1 LNHNV and CDR2 YYDKDF (reference sequence). V shed 0 bases and J 9 bases; nucleotides not matched to a gene: 3. This CDR3 is 13 amino acids long. The CDR3 spells CATSRDREGPQYF. For the CDR3, the DNA is TGTGCCACCAGCAGAGATCGGGAGGGGCCCCAGTACTTC.

This clone turned up a few times. The rearrangement uses TRBV7-2 and TRBJ2-2, with 8 bases matching TRBD2. CDR3 length: 15 residues. In germline, CDR1 is SGHTA, CDR2 FQGNSA. Trimming took 4 bases from V and 4 from J; bases not matched to a gene: 5. CDR3 residues: CASSSRGAATGELFF. CDR3 sequence (DNA): TGTGCCAGCAGCTCGCGGGGGGCAGCCACCGGGGAGCTGTTTTTT. The complete variable domain, with remaining parts taken from reference TRBV7-2 and TRBJ2-2, reads GAGVSQSPSNKVTEKGKDVELRCDPISGHTALYWYRQSLGQGLEFLIYFQGNSAPDKSGLPSDRFSAERTGGSVSTLTIQRTQQEDSAVYLCASSSRGAATGELFFGEGSRLTVL.

The V gene is TRBV19, the J gene TRBJ2-2; D assignment may be TRBD1 or TRBD2 (6 bases each). V gave up 7 bases and J gave up 1 base, with 13 bases separating them. The CDR3 is made up of 15 amino acids. CDR1 and CDR2 from the germline V gene are LNHDA and SQIVND (reference sequence). As DNA, the CDR3 is TGTGCCAGTAAGGGGGTAGCGGTGAACACCGGGGAGCTGTTTTTT. Encoded protein: CASKGVAVNTGELFF.

The V and J genes are TRBV27 and TRBJ2-5; TRBD1 aligns across 9 bases. The CDR3 consists of 17 residues. The junction had 12 bases not matched to a gene; V was cut back by 5 bases and J by 2 bases. Germline values: CDR1 MNHEY, CDR2 SMNVEV (reference sequence). The CDR3 DNA sequence: TGTGCCAGCAGTCCGATTTTGGCCGGGACAGGGCAAGAGACCCAGTACTTC. It codes for CASSPILAGTGQETQYF.

This clone has a handful of counts. The J gene is TRBJ2-5, the V gene TRBV7-2, with D perhaps TRBD2 (6 bases). V lost 1 base to trimming and J lost 1 base, with 10 bases between them. The CDR3 contains 15 residues. Germline lookup yields CDR1 SGHTA and CDR2 FQGNSA. CDR3: CASSLVGGFQETQYF. In DNA form, the CDR3 reads TGTGCCAGCAGCTTAGTCGGGGGATTCCAAGAGACCCAGTACTTC.

CDR3 sequence: CASTDTLNSPLHF. The CDR3 DNA reads TGTGCCAGCACCGACACTTTGAATTCACCCCTCCACTTT. The genes are TRBV27 and TRBJ1-6; no definite D call. CDR3 length: 13 residues. Between the trimmed V and J ends, which lost 7 bases and 7 bases, there was a span of 11 bases. The germline gives CDR1 MNHEY, CDR2 SMNVEV (reference sequence).

This clone appeared once. This rearrangement joins TRBV9 to TRBJ1-2; D is unresolved. The CDR3 loop spans 12 amino acids. The germline V gene encodes CDR1 SGDLS and CDR2 YYNGEE. V was clipped by 3 bases and J by 7 bases, with 10 bases between them. CDR3 sequence (DNA): TGTGCCAGCAGCGCCCGACACGGTGGCTACACCTTC. Its protein is CASSARHGGYTF. Drawing the rest from reference TRBV9 and TRBJ1-2, the complete variable domain is DSGVTQTPKHLITATGQRVTLRCSPRSGDLSVYWYQQSLDQGLQFLIQYYNGEERAKGNILERFSAQQFPDLHSELNLSSLELGDSALYFCASSARHGGYTFGSGTRLTVV.

The V and J genes are TRBV9 and TRBJ2-5, with a weak D call TRBD2 (6 bases). Deletions cut 0 bases from V and 5 bases from J, with 11 bases between. The CDR3 runs 14 residues. Germline loops: CDR1 SGDLS, CDR2 YYNGEE. CDR3 protein: CASSVGWAGETQYF. The CDR3 DNA sequence: TGTGCCAGCAGCGTAGGCTGGGCGGGGGAGACCCAGTACTTC.